Below are 8 T cell receptor beta chains sequenced from a single sample in a study of radiation and T cells in renal cell carcinoma. Some clones are missing from TCRdb's copy, which holds only in-frame ones; the method was immunoSEQ multiplex PCR. The data show some 50,000 clones, roughly 78% seen once. The time point was: blood 2 weeks post-SBRT. The sample's treatment: 15 Gy SBRT to primary tumor, nephrectomy 4 weeks later. The material sequenced was blood, taken from a patient whose treatment included radiotherapy and nephrectomy. The receptors were sampled from a woman in her 70s with renal cell carcinoma.

On this clone itself: Its ends do not fully match the called genes, so a read error is possible. This chain connects TRBV2 to TRBJ1-6; no clear D. CDR1 and CDR2 (germline): SNHLY, FYNNEI. The CDR3 spans 15 residues. CDR3 protein: CASSAQSSYNSPFHF. CDR3 sequence (DNA): TGTGCCAGCAGTGCACAGAGCTCCTATAATTCACCCTTCCACTTT.

This chain links TRBV6-6 with TRBJ2-1; D uncertain. Trimming pared 5 bases from V and 0 bases from J, leaving 11 bases between. CDR1 is MNHNY and CDR2 is SVGAGI in the germline V gene (reference sequence). The CDR3 extends over 15 amino acids. The CDR3 sequence: CASSRLSSSYNEQFF. CDR3 nucleotide sequence: TGTGCCAGCAGTAGACTGTCGAGCTCCTACAATGAGCAGTTCTTC.

V is TRBV9 and J is TRBJ1-1, with D perhaps TRBD1 (5 bases). Germline V CDR1 and CDR2: SGDLS, YYNGEE. The CDR3 consists of 13 residues. V was trimmed by 4 bases and J by 5 bases, leaving 12 bases between them. The CDR3 bases are TGTGCCAGCAGCTTGGGCGGGGGAACTGAAGCTTTCTTT. It is translated as CASSLGGGTEAFF.

The rearrangement joins TRBV7-9 to TRBJ1-4, with a weak D call TRBD1 (6 bases). This CDR3 contains 15 residues. Trimming stripped 5 bases from V and 7 bases from J, with 17 bases between. Germline assignment: CDR1 SEHNR and CDR2 FQNEAQ (reference sequence). CDR3 amino acids: CASSEGGGPGEKLFF. CDR3 sequence (DNA): TGTGCCAGCAGCGAAGGGGGAGGGCCGGGTGAAAAACTGTTTTTT.

The chain uses TRBV7-6 and TRBJ1-2; no clear D. Between the trimmed V and J ends, which lost 4 bases and 8 bases, there was a span of 17 bases. This CDR3 has 14 amino acids. Per the germline V gene, CDR1 is SGHVS and CDR2 is FNYEAQ. The CDR3 region has the DNA TGTGCCAGCAGCTCAAACACGGGAGGGCTAGGCTACACCTTC. Its translation is CASSSNTGGLGYTF.

The J gene is TRBJ2-1, the V gene TRBV21-1; TRBD2, as called in the table, went unchecked against the DNA. TRBV21-1 is a known pseudogene. This CDR3 comprises 18 residues. The CDR3 loop reads CASSKREGTSGRANEQFF. The CDR3 nucleotides read TGTGCCAGCAGCAAAAGGGAGGGGACTAGCGGGAGGGCCAATGAGCAGTTCTTC.

The J gene is TRBJ2-7, the V gene TRBV6-1, with 10 positions matching TRBD1. Unmatched junction bases numbered 3, after V lost 4 bases and J lost 3 bases. This CDR3 is 14 amino acids long. The V gene's germline CDR1 is MNHNS and CDR2 SASEGT. CDR3 nucleotides: TGTGCCAGCAGTGGGAGGACAGGGGGCTACGAGCAGTACTTC. This codes for CASSGRTGGYEQYF.

The chain is built from TRBV5-1 and TRBJ1-2, with 7 bases matching TRBD1. The J segment lost 7 bases and the V segment lost 0 bases, leaving 6 bases of the junction unmatched. Germline V gene sequence: CDR1 SGHRS, CDR2 YFSETQ. The CDR3 runs to 14 residues. The CDR3 here is CASSLEGDRFGYTF. CDR3 in DNA: TGCGCCAGCAGCTTGGAAGGGGACAGATTTGGCTACACCTTC.